These T cell receptor beta chains were read from a single sample in a study of T cell responses to AZD1222 COVID-19 vaccine. Profiled with immunoSEQ multiplex PCR; TCRdb holds only in-frame clones, not every one. The profile covers more than 65,000 clones, with 80% to 90% appearing a single time and around 3.5% taken by the ten largest. Here the sequenced sample was peripheral blood, taken 28 days after the second AZD1222 dose. These receptors were taken from an adult who received the AZD1222 COVID-19 vaccine. CDR3s include the opening cysteine and the closing phenylalanine or tryptophan. D genes are given only for firm matches. Some rows mark clone size as missing; the rest say once, few, many or name a class of expanded clone.

v_call,j_call,clone_size,d_call,cdr3_aa,cdr3_nt
TRBV10-2,TRBJ2-5,NA,TRBD2,CASSERLAGGETQYF,TGCGCCAGCAGTGAGAGGCTAGCGGGGGGGGAGACCCAGTACTTC
TRBV7-3,TRBJ2-7,NA,TRBD1,CASSSPTGPRGEQYF,TGTGCCAGCAGCTCCCCGACAGGGCCCCGTGGCGAGCAGTACTTC
TRBV27,TRBJ2-7,NA,TRBD2,CASMTISGGLYEQYF,TGTGCCAGCATGACTATTAGCGGGGGGCTGTACGAGCAGTACTTC
TRBV18,TRBJ2-5,NA,TRBD1,CASSPRTGRQETQYF,TGTGCCAGCTCACCCAGGACAGGCCGCCAAGAGACCCAGTACTTC
TRBV29-1,TRBJ2-7,NA,NA,CSARDTPYEQYF,TGCAGCGCGAGGGACACCCCCTACGAGCAGTACTTC
TRBV28,TRBJ2-1,NA,TRBD2,CASSSTSGLYNEQFF,TGTGCCAGCAGTTCGACTAGCGGGCTATACAATGAGCAGTTCTTC
TRBV7-2,TRBJ2-5,NA,NA,CASSPARETQYF,TGTGCCAGCAGCCCTGCCAGAGAGACCCAGTACTTC
TRBV4-1,TRBJ1-3,NA,NA,CASGGEGSSGNTIYF,TGCGCCAGCGGGGGAGAGGGAAGCTCTGGAAACACCATATATTTT
TRBV9,TRBJ1-4,NA,NA,CASSASGVKGEKLFF,TGTGCCAGCAGCGCTAGCGGGGTTAAAGGAGAAAAACTGTTTTTT
TRBV28,TRBJ2-7,NA,NA,CASSSGASIYEQYF,TGTGCCAGCAGTAGTGGGGCTAGCATCTACGAGCAGTACTTC
TRBV11-2,TRBJ1-4,NA,NA,CASSWGDGRAEKLFF,TGTGCCAGCAGCTGGGGGGACGGGAGGGCTGAAAAACTGTTTTTT
TRBV28,TRBJ2-7,NA,TRBD2,CASSLGGGAYEQYF,TGTGCCAGCAGTTTGGGCGGGGGGGCATACGAGCAGTACTTC
TRBV24-1,TRBJ2-1,NA,TRBD2,CATSLGLAGGPGWGEQFF,TGTGCCACCAGCCTCGGACTAGCGGGAGGCCCCGGGTGGGGTGAGCAGTTCTTC
TRBV9,TRBJ2-7,NA,TRBD1,CASSERDSYEQYF,TGTGCCAGCAGCGAACGGGACAGCTACGAGCAGTACTTC
TRBV6-4,TRBJ2-4,once,TRBD2,CASSDAGTSGEVAKNIQYF,TGTGCCAGCAGCGATGCCGGGACTAGCGGGGAGGTAGCCAAAAACATTCAGTACTTC
TRBV5-1,TRBJ2-1,NA,TRBD2,CASSLRDYGDEQFF,TGCGCCAGCAGCCTCCGGGACTACGGGGATGAGCAGTTCTTC
TRBV7-9,TRBJ2-1,NA,NA,CASSLDTGDNEQFF,TGTGCCAGCAGCTTAGATACAGGAGATAATGAGCAGTTCTTC
TRBV27,TRBJ2-1,NA,TRBD2,CASSPSGLAGVGEQFF,TGTGCCAGCAGTCCCTCGGGACTAGCGGGGGTTGGTGAGCAGTTCTTC
TRBV29-1,TRBJ2-3,NA,NA,CSVSSALGDTQYF,TGCAGCGTTTCTAGCGCATTAGGAGATACGCAGTATTTT
TRBV28,TRBJ2-7,few,TRBD2,CASNSWDPGLAGGPYEQYF,TGTGCCAGCAATAGTTGGGACCCGGGACTAGCGGGAGGGCCTTACGAGCAGTACTTC
TRBV7-8,TRBJ2-5,NA,NA,CASSLGGTREETQYF,TGTGCCAGCAGCTTAGGCGGGACACGGGAGGAGACCCAGTACTTC
TRBV10-2,TRBJ2-6,NA,NA,CASGSSGANVLTF,TGCGCCAGCGGTAGCTCTGGGGCCAACGTCCTGACTTTC
TRBV7-2,TRBJ1-6,NA,TRBD1,CASRTGGSNSPLHF,TGTGCCAGCAGAACAGGGGGAAGCAATTCACCCCTCCACTTT
TRBV25-1,TRBJ1-4,NA,NA,CASSAGGTFSTNEKLFF,TGTGCCAGCAGTGCTGGCGGGACCTTCTCAACTAATGAAAAACTGTTTTTT
TRBV5-4,TRBJ2-3,NA,NA,CASSLLLAESADTQYF,TGTGCCAGCAGCTTGTTACTAGCTGAGTCCGCAGATACGCAGTATTTT
TRBV7-2,TRBJ2-1,NA,NA,CASSLRGNEQFF,TGTGCCAGCAGCTTAAGGGGAAATGAGCAGTTCTTC
TRBV5-6,TRBJ2-7,NA,NA,CASSLVGAGNEQYF,TGTGCCAGCAGCTTAGTCGGGGCAGGCAACGAGCAGTACTTC
TRBV30,TRBJ2-7,NA,TRBD1,CAFPGTGQEQYF,TGTGCCTTCCCCGGGACAGGGCAAGAGCAGTACTTC
TRBV6-2/TRBV6-3,TRBJ1-6,NA,NA,CASSYTEGRNLHF,TGTGCCAGCAGTTACACAGAAGGCAGAAACCTCCACTTT
TRBV15,TRBJ1-4,NA,TRBD1,CATRPGGANEKLFF,TGTGCCACCAGACCAGGGGGCGCTAATGAAAAACTGTTTTTT
TRBV7-8,TRBJ1-4,NA,NA,CASSLEQTNEKLFF,TGTGCCAGCAGCTTAGAACAGACGAATGAAAAACTGTTTTTT
TRBV19,TRBJ1-1,NA,NA,CASSADSRATEAFF,TGTGCCAGTAGTGCCGACAGTAGGGCCACTGAAGCTTTCTTT
TRBV5-1,TRBJ1-1,NA,NA,CASSFQGPNTEAFF,TGCGCCAGCAGCTTCCAAGGCCCTAACACTGAAGCTTTCTTT
TRBV3-1/TRBV3-2,TRBJ1-5,NA,NA,CASSQDHTYSNQPQHF,TGTGCCAGCAGCCAAGATCACACTTATAGCAATCAGCCCCAGCATTTT
TRBV19,TRBJ1-4,NA,NA,CASSPPGAPEKLFF,TGTGCCAGTAGTCCGCCGGGGGCCCCTGAAAAACTGTTTTTT
TRBV30,TRBJ1-3,NA,NA,CAWRPPWARDGNTIYF,TGTGCCTGGAGACCCCCCTGGGCCAGGGATGGAAACACCATATATTTT
TRBV9,TRBJ2-7,once,TRBD1,CASSVGQGASEQYF,TGTGCCAGCAGCGTCGGACAGGGGGCTAGCGAGCAGTACTTC